Following are 18 T cell receptor beta chains from one sample sequenced in a study of blood T cell repertoires in COVID-19. Some clones are missing from TCRdb's copy, which holds only in-frame ones; the method was immunoSEQ multiplex PCR. Among 350,000 to 400,000 clones listed, more than 75% were seen once. Sequencing input: PBMCs or T cells enriched from blood (not recorded which). The receptors shown here come from a young woman who had recovered from COVID-19.

This chain links TRBV5-1 with TRBJ2-2, with D possibly TRBD1 on 6 matching bases. CDR3 size: 15 residues. Per germline, CDR1 SGHRS and CDR2 YFSETQ. V lost 1 base to trimming and J lost 0 bases, with 7 bases between them. The CDR3 region is CASSLRQANTGELFF. DNA of the CDR3: TGCGCCAGCAGCTTGCGACAGGCGAACACCGGGGAGCTGTTTTTT.

The chain combines TRBV7-2 with TRBJ1-4; no reliable D call. The CDR3 has 13 amino acids. In germline, CDR1 is SGHTA, CDR2 FQGNSA. Deletions cut 4 bases from V and 7 bases from J, with 10 bases between. CDR3 protein: CASSSLLPEKLFF. The CDR3 coding sequence is TGTGCCAGCAGCTCCCTCCTTCCTGAAAAACTGTTTTTT.

The chain links TRBV2 to TRBJ1-1; unclear D gene. Between the trimmed V and J ends, which lost 4 bases and 1 base, there was a span of 10 bases. Germline V gives CDR1 SNHLY, CDR2 FYNNEI. CDR3 length: 14 amino acids. DNA of the CDR3: TGTGCCAGCAGTGTTGGCGGCCCGAACACTGAAGCTTTCTTT. This encodes CASSVGGPNTEAFF.

The gene calls are TRBV6-5 and TRBJ1-2, with D perhaps TRBD1 (6 bases). V was cut by 11 bases and J by 5 bases, with 12 bases left in between. Germline V gives CDR1 MNHEY, CDR2 SVGAGI. The CDR3 has 11 residues. The CDR3 DNA sequence: TGTGCCTTCCGGGACATTTATGGCTACACCTTC. It yields the protein CAFRDIYGYTF.

The genes are TRBV7-2 and TRBJ1-6, with D perhaps TRBD1 (5 bases). Per germline, CDR1 SGHTA and CDR2 FQGNSA. V gave up 5 bases and J gave up 8 bases, with 10 bases separating them. The CDR3 is 13 amino acids. The CDR3 bases are TGTGCCAGCAGCCGATTACAGGATTCACCCCTCCACTTT. Amino acid sequence: CASSRLQDSPLHF. Full variable domain (rest looked up from reference TRBV7-2 and TRBJ1-6): GAGVSQSPSNKVTEKGKDVELRCDPISGHTALYWYRQSLGQGLEFLIYFQGNSAPDKSGLPSDRFSAERTGGSVSTLTIQRTQQEDSAVYLCASSRLQDSPLHFGNGTRLTVT.

The V call is TRBV5-6, the J call TRBJ1-5; tentative D call: TRBD1 (5 bases). Looked up from germline, CDR1 is SGHDT and CDR2 is YYEEEE. The CDR3 runs 15 residues. V lost 4 bases and J 4 bases, leaving 15 bases between the germline ends. The CDR3 coding sequence is TGTGCCAGCAGCCAGGGACTTCCGGGGAATCAGCCCCAGCATTTT. Translating it yields CASSQGLPGNQPQHF.

This chain joins TRBV7-9 and TRBJ2-5; D uncertain. V was trimmed by 0 bases and J by 1 base, leaving 3 bases between them. Germline CDR1 SEHNR, CDR2 FQNEAQ (reference sequence). The CDR3 sequence is 13 residues long. CDR3 in amino acids: CASSLARQETQYF. In DNA, the CDR3 is TGTGCCAGCAGCTTAGCCCGCCAAGAGACCCAGTACTTC.

The V gene is TRBV5-1, the J gene TRBJ1-3, with 7 bases lining up with TRBD1. The CDR3 covers 18 residues. V lost 4 bases and J lost 0; bases outside the gene matches: 13. Germline V CDR1 and CDR2: SGHRS, YFSETQ. CDR3 in DNA: TGCGCCAGCAGCAGACAGGGCCGGGAAGGGGGCTCTGGAAACACCATATATTTT. Translated, it gives CASSRQGREGGSGNTIYF. Supplemented by reference TRBV5-1 and TRBJ1-3, the full variable domain reads KAGVTQTPRYLIKTRGQQVTLSCSPISGHRSVSWYQQTPGQGLQFLFEYFSETQRNKGNFPGRFSGRQFSNSRSEMNVSTLELGDSALYLCASSRQGREGGSGNTIYFGEGSWLTVV.

The chain joins TRBV9 to TRBJ1-6, with 9 bases aligning to TRBD1. Trimming removed 2 bases from V and 7 bases from J; junction bases left unmatched: 7. The CDR3 runs to 16 residues. CDR1 is SGDLS and CDR2 is YYNGEE in the germline V gene. The CDR3 sequence: CASSVNPGQGNSPLHF. The CDR3 DNA sequence: TGTGCCAGCAGCGTCAACCCCGGACAGGGGAATTCACCCCTCCACTTT.

Comments on this clone: Relative to the germline gene, one junction end is altered; a read error may explain this. The chain carries TRBV4-1 and TRBJ1-1, with TRBD1 matching over 7 bases. Germline V gene data show CDR1 as MGHRA and CDR2 as YSYEKL. The CDR3 is 16 amino acids. The CDR3 here is CASSQGGAAGNTEAFF. In DNA form, the CDR3 reads TGCGCCAGCAGTCAAGGGGGCGCCGCTGGGAACACTGAAGCTTTCTTT.

This clone appeared a single time. The V gene is TRBV6-1, the J gene TRBJ2-5; TRBD1 matches at 9 bases. The CDR3 consists of 15 residues. The V gene end was trimmed by 1 base and the J gene end by 5 bases; junction bases not matched to a gene: 5. CDR1 and CDR2 (germline): MNHNS, SASEGT. The CDR3: CASSEGRDREETQYF. The CDR3 nucleotides read TGTGCCAGCAGTGAAGGCCGGGACAGGGAGGAGACCCAGTACTTC.

This clone was seen a handful of times. The chain joins TRBV7-2 to TRBJ1-4, with a weak D call TRBD1 (5 bases). This CDR3 has 16 residues. Germline V gene lookup returns CDR1 SGHTA and CDR2 FQGNSA. The V end was cut by 1 base, the J end by 5 bases, with 14 bases between. The CDR3 DNA sequence: TGTGCCAGCAGCTTAGGTGTCCGGGGGTTGAATGAAAAACTGTTTTTT. Translating it yields CASSLGVRGLNEKLFF.

The rearrangement joins TRBV4-3 to TRBJ1-5; a possible D gene is TRBD1 (6 bases). The ends were cut back, 4 bases at V and 11 bases at J, with 15 bases in the middle. Germline V lookup: CDR1 LGHNA, CDR2 YSLEER. This CDR3 has 13 residues. The DNA for the CDR3 is TGCGCCAGCAGCCCGGGCGGGGGGCAGACCCAGCATTTT. Translation gives CASSPGGGQTQHF.

This clone came up a few times. The chain employs TRBV6-5 and TRBJ2-5; possibly TRBD2 for D (6 bases). From germline, CDR1 is MNHEY and CDR2 SVGAGI. V lost 1 base and J 5 bases, leaving 14 bases between the germline ends. The CDR3 has 15 residues. This CDR3 reads CASSYLSGGGETQYF. The CDR3 nucleotides are TGTGCCAGCAGTTACTTGTCCGGTGGAGGGGAGACCCAGTACTTC.

The chain combines TRBV6-5 with TRBJ2-3; D perhaps matches TRBD2 (6 bases). The V gene lost 8 bases and the J gene lost 4 bases, with 16 bases spanning the gap. This CDR3 is built from 14 residues. Germline CDR1 MNHEY, CDR2 SVGAGI. CDR3 region: CASHWERASDTQYF. The CDR3 DNA sequence: TGTGCCAGCCACTGGGAGCGGGCATCAGATACGCAGTATTTT.

The chain recombines TRBV6-2 or TRBV6-3 with TRBJ2-7, with a possible D match to TRBD1 (5 bases). With 2 bases removed from V and 6 bases from J, the gap between germline ends came to 14 bases. Per germline, CDR1 MNHEY and CDR2 SVGEGT. The CDR3 length is 14 residues. The CDR3 DNA reads TGTGCCAGCAGTTACGGTAGGGGATTCAGCGAGCAGTACTTC. It translates to CASSYGRGFSEQYF.

To note about this clone: Other DNA sequences in this specimen translate into the identical CDR3. The genes are TRBV18 and TRBJ1-1; D gene uncertain. This CDR3 contains 13 residues. Germline V gives CDR1 KGHSH, CDR2 LQKENI. Trimming took 1 base from V and 1 from J, leaving 4 bases between them. The chain's CDR3 is CASSPRANTEAFF. The CDR3 DNA reads as TGTGCCAGCTCACCACGGGCGAACACTGAAGCTTTCTTT. The full variable domain, its missing parts supplied by reference TRBV18 and TRBJ1-1, is NAGVMQNPRHLVRRRGQEARLRCSPMKGHSHVYWYRQLPEEGLKFMVYLQKENIIDESGMPKERFSAEFPKEGPSILRIQQVVRGDSAAYFCASSPRANTEAFFGQGTRLTVV.

The chain is built from TRBV6-4 and TRBJ2-1; 14 bases are a match to TRBD2. Per the germline V gene, CDR1 is MRHNA and CDR2 is SNTAGT. With V trimmed by 5 bases and J by 7 bases, 4 bases remained unmatched. The CDR3 covers 15 residues. CDR3 nucleotides: TGTGCCAGCAGTCAAGGGACTAGCGGGGGAAATGAGCAGTTCTTC. Protein product: CASSQGTSGGNEQFF.